This T cell receptor beta chain was observed in a study of CD8 T cell repertoires and HIV-1 epitope variants. Study at large: Twenty-five autologous and known Gag and Nef epitope variant peptides each stimulated T cells separately.

V was shortened by 5 bases and J by 14 bases, with 19 bases between the two germline ends. This CDR3 comprises 14 residues. In germline, CDR1 is MNHEY, CDR2 SMNVEV (reference sequence). Note on this clone: What it recognizes is unknown.

Using immunoSEQ multiplex PCR, the repertoire was profiled, and TCRdb retains in-frame clones only, with some absent. The sample contains several thousand clones, around three fifths of which appear only once. The sample comprised cultured CD8+ T cells derived from PBMCs. The chain combines TRBV27 with TRBJ1-6; D is undetermined. The sequence was obtained from a male donor with HIV. CDR3 nucleotide sequence: TGTGCCAGCAGTGGGGTGGGATACGAGAGGACCCTCCACTTT. It specifies CASSGVGYERTLHF.